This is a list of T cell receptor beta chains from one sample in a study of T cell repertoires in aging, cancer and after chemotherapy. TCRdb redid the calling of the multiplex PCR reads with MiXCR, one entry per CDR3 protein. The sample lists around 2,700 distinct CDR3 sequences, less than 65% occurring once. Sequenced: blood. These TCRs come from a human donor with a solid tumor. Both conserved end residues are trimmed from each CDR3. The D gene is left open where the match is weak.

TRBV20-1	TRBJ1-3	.	SARGDSNTIY
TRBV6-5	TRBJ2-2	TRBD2	ASGGSGGITGELF
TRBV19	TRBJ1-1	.	ASSIAPEGRDTEAF
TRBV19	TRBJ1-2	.	ASSPQRDYDYGYT
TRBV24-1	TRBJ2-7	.	ATSDSGTDEQY
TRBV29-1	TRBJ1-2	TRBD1	SVGRQGDRYT
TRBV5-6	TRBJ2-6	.	ASSLGGSGANVLT
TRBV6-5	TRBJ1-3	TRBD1	ASTDRGGGNTIY
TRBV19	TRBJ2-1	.	ASSLWPFANNEQF
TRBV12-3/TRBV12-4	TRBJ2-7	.	ASSLALGTTYEQY
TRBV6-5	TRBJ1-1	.	ASSPRGGAGMAEAF
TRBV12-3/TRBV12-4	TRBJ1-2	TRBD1	ASSFIDRGLGYT
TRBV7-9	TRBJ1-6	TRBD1	ASSFFRTGPGSYNSPLH